The 32 T cell receptor beta chains presented below share a single source sample, sequenced in a study of T cell repertoires in cytomegalovirus infection. MiXCR was run by TCRdb on the reads, yielding one entry per CDR3 protein. The sample shows about 490,000 distinct CDR3 sequences, about 15% of them seen only once. Sequencing was performed on CD8+ T cells from PBMCs. The receptor source for this set is a human donor in good health (CMV status not recorded). Some clones in this sample may be carry-over from other donors' samples.

This chain links TRBV10-3 with TRBJ2-3, with 7 bases matching TRBD2. The V gene end was trimmed by 3 bases and the J gene end by 7 bases; junction bases not matched to a gene: 7. The germline CDR1 and CDR2 sequences are ENHRY and SYGVKD. The CDR3 totals 14 residues. The CDR3 sequence: CAISDRLAGYTQYF. The CDR3 DNA sequence: TGTGCCATCAGTGATAGACTAGCAGGATATACGCAGTATTTT.

This clonotype was observed many times. The V and J genes are TRBV7-8 and TRBJ1-5; D is unclear. This CDR3 spans 14 amino acids. V lost 8 bases and J lost 2, with 13 bases in between. Per the germline V gene, CDR1 is SGHVS and CDR2 is FQNEAQ. As DNA, the CDR3 is TGTGCCAGCCAGGTTGAGGTGGGCAATCAGCCCCAGCATTTT. Translated: CASQVEVGNQPQHF.

V usage is TRBV7-8 and J usage is TRBJ1-3, with D hard to call. The germline V gene encodes CDR1 SGHVS and CDR2 FQNEAQ. V gave up 5 bases and J gave up 3 bases, with 11 bases separating them. The CDR3 sequence is 14 residues long. The CDR3 reads CASSRRGLGNTIYF. The CDR3, as DNA: TGTGCCAGCAGCAGGCGAGGTCTTGGAAACACCATATATTTT.

In its sample, this clonotype was seen many times. V usage is TRBV12-3 or TRBV12-4 and J usage is TRBJ1-4; no definite D call. The germline V and J ends were trimmed by 4 bases and 2 bases, with 11 bases remaining between them. CDR3 length equals 15 residues. CDR3 loop: CASSWSGRTNEKLFF. The CDR3, as DNA: TGTGCCAGCAGTTGGTCAGGTCGGACTAATGAAAAACTGTTTTTT.

This chain connects TRBV6-5 to TRBJ1-2; no definite D call. Germline V gene data show CDR1 as MNHEY and CDR2 as SVGAGI. The CDR3 has 14 amino acids. Trimming cost V 6 bases and J 0 bases, with 11 bases left between them. In nucleotides, the CDR3 is TGTGCCAGCAGATGGACGGAAGCTAACTATGGCTACACCTTC. Protein product: CASRWTEANYGYTF.

This clonotype came up many times. The chain is built from TRBV11-2 and TRBJ2-7, with 14 bases lining up with TRBD2. This CDR3 contains 19 residues. The germline V gene encodes CDR1 SGHAT and CDR2 FQNNGV. J gave up 0 bases and V 2 bases, and 9 bases lay outside the gene matches. CDR3 nucleotides: TGTGCCAGCAGCTTATACTTCTCCGGGACTAGCGGGAGCTCCTACGAGCAGTACTTC. It codes for CASSLYFSGTSGSSYEQYF.

The rearrangement links TRBV6-6 to TRBJ1-5; D ambiguous. The CDR3 runs to 15 residues. Germline V CDR1 and CDR2: MNHNY, SVGAGI (reference sequence). V gave up 2 bases and J gave up 5 bases, with 13 bases separating them. The CDR3 nucleotides read TGTGCCAGCAGTTACATGGCAGCGGAGGATCAGCCCCAGCATTTT. It yields the protein CASSYMAAEDQPQHF.

Many counts were recorded for this clonotype. V is TRBV7-3 and J is TRBJ2-3; TRBD2 matches 14 bases. Germline V gene sequence: CDR1 SGHTA, CDR2 FQGTGA. The CDR3 spans 21 residues. V lost 1 base and J lost 1; bases outside the gene matches: 13. CDR3 residues: CASSLRGVGLAGDVGTDTQYF. Here the CDR3 DNA reads TGTGCCAGCAGCTTAAGAGGTGTGGGACTAGCGGGAGATGTGGGCACAGATACGCAGTATTTT.

This clonotype came up a few times. The chain uses TRBV10-3 and TRBJ2-1, with 7 positions matching TRBD2. V was pared by 0 bases and J by 3 bases, with 5 bases of the junction left unmatched. CDR1 is ENHRY and CDR2 is SYGVKD in the germline V gene. The CDR3 is 16 amino acids. The DNA for the CDR3 is TGTGCCATCAGTGAGTCTCGGGGGGAGATCTACAATGAGCAGTTCTTC. It encodes CAISESRGEIYNEQFF.

The V gene is TRBV5-6, the J gene TRBJ1-1; D is unresolved. V was cut by 4 bases and J by 4 bases, with 8 bases left in between. The CDR3 is made up of 12 amino acids. CDR1 is SGHDT, CDR2 YYEEEE, per germline. The DNA for the CDR3 is TGTGCCAGCAGCACGGACGCCACTGAAGCTTTCTTT. It yields the protein CASSTDATEAFF.

This clonotype showed up many times. This chain links TRBV7-9 with TRBJ1-5, with 7 bases lining up with TRBD1. J was trimmed by 5 bases and V by 0 bases; bases with no gene match: 4. From germline, CDR1 is SEHNR and CDR2 FQNEAQ (reference sequence). This CDR3 contains 15 residues. The CDR3 reads CASSLAGTADQPQHF. CDR3 DNA sequence: TGTGCCAGCAGCTTAGCTGGGACAGCGGATCAGCCCCAGCATTTT.

CDR3 nucleotides: TGCAGCGTTGAATACAGTAGCAATCAGCCCCAGCATTTT. It translates to CSVEYSSNQPQHF. The gene calls are TRBV29-1 and TRBJ1-5; D is ambiguous. Germline V gene sequence: CDR1 SQVTM, CDR2 ANQGSEA. The V end lost 2 bases, the J end lost 0 bases, and 5 bases lay between the germline ends. CDR3 length: 13 residues.

In this sample, this clonotype turned up a few times. V gene TRBV5-6 combines with J gene TRBJ2-7; no firm D call. CDR1 SGHDT and CDR2 YYEEEE come from the germline V gene. V gave up 3 bases and J gave up 0 bases, with 10 bases separating them. The CDR3 totals 14 residues. CDR3 sequence reads: CASSSTESSYEQYF. The DNA for the CDR3 is TGTGCCAGCAGCTCAACGGAGAGCTCCTACGAGCAGTACTTC.

This clonotype was found many times. The chain recombines TRBV7-6 with TRBJ2-3, with TRBD2 as a possible D gene (6 bases). Germline CDR1 SGHVS, CDR2 FNYEAQ. CDR3 length: 18 amino acids. Trimming took 3 bases from V and 0 from J, leaving 19 bases between them. CDR3: CASSFPLESGTSTDTQYF. The DNA of the CDR3 is TGTGCCAGCAGCTTCCCCTTAGAGTCGGGGACTAGCACAGATACGCAGTATTTT.

About this clonotype itself: A much larger clone lies a single base off, so this may be a read error. The V and J genes are TRBV7-9 and TRBJ2-7, with TRBD1 identical over 8 bases. The CDR3 covers 14 residues. CDR1 is SEHNR and CDR2 is FQNEAQ in the germline V gene (reference sequence). The CDR3 DNA is TGTGCCCGCAGCCGGACAGGGAAAAGAGGCGAGCAGTACTTC. It encodes CARSRTGKRGEQYF.

This clonotype was seen ten or more times. The chain uses TRBV29-1 and TRBJ2-7; TRBD2 agrees at 10 bases. Looked up from germline, CDR1 is SQVTM and CDR2 is ANQGSEA. CDR3 length equals 12 residues. V lost 7 bases and J lost 4; bases outside the gene matches: 4. As DNA, the CDR3 is TGCAGCGCTCGGACTAGCGGATACGAGCAGTACTTC. Its protein product is CSARTSGYEQYF.

In this sample, this clonotype turned up many times. This chain connects TRBV7-9 to TRBJ2-7; D may be TRBD1 or TRBD2 (5 bases each). CDR3 length: 15 residues. With 0 bases removed from V and 3 bases from J, the gap between germline ends came to 12 bases. Germline-derived CDR1 and CDR2 are SEHNR and FQNEAQ (reference sequence). The chain's CDR3 is CASSLAGEGDYEQYF. Here the CDR3 DNA reads TGTGCCAGCAGCTTAGCGGGGGAAGGGGACTACGAGCAGTACTTC.

In this sample, this clonotype turned up many times. This chain joins TRBV19 and TRBJ1-1, with a possible D match to TRBD1 (6 bases). The CDR3 contains 15 residues. From germline, CDR1 is LNHDA and CDR2 SQIVND (reference sequence). Trimming took 6 bases from V and 0 from J, leaving 14 bases between them. The CDR3: CASSWGGRMNTEAFF. The DNA of the CDR3 is TGTGCCAGTAGCTGGGGGGGCAGAATGAACACTGAAGCTTTCTTT. Supplemented by reference TRBV19 and TRBJ1-1, the full variable domain reads DGGITQSPKYLFRKEGQNVTLSCEQNLNHDAMYWYRQDPGQGLRLIYYSQIVNDFQKGDIAEGYSVSREKKESFPLTVTSAQKNPTAFYLCASSWGGRMNTEAFFGQGTRLTVV.

The chain recombines TRBV9 with TRBJ1-2; TRBD1 is a possible D gene (5 bases). CDR3 length equals 13 residues. From germline, CDR1 is SGDLS and CDR2 YYNGEE. V was pared by 2 bases and J by 0 bases, with 5 bases between. The CDR3 loop is CASSVRANYGYTF. In DNA form, the CDR3 reads TGTGCCAGCAGCGTCAGGGCTAACTATGGCTACACCTTC. Supplemented by reference TRBV9 and TRBJ1-2, the full variable domain reads DSGVTQTPKHLITATGQRVTLRCSPRSGDLSVYWYQQSLDQGLQFLIQYYNGEERAKGNILERFSAQQFPDLHSELNLSSLELGDSALYFCASSVRANYGYTFGSGTRLTVV.

This clonotype occurred many times. The chain joins TRBV7-9 to TRBJ1-2; D is perhaps TRBD1 (6 bases). V lost 4 bases and J lost 0, with 9 bases in between. CDR1 SEHNR and CDR2 FQNEAQ come from the germline V gene (reference sequence). The CDR3 covers 14 residues. The CDR3 coding sequence is TGTGCCAGCAGCTCCGGACAGACTAACTATGGCTACACCTTC. Translated, it gives CASSSGQTNYGYTF.

This chain joins TRBV9 and TRBJ2-3, with D perhaps matching TRBD1 (6 bases). The V gene lost 2 bases and the J gene lost 2 bases, with 12 bases spanning the gap. This CDR3 is 15 amino acids long. Germline assignment: CDR1 SGDLS and CDR2 YYNGEE. This CDR3 reads CASSVWGQNTDTQYF. DNA for the CDR3: TGTGCCAGCAGCGTGTGGGGGCAGAACACAGATACGCAGTATTTT. The complete variable domain, with remaining parts taken from reference TRBV9 and TRBJ2-3, reads DSGVTQTPKHLITATGQRVTLRCSPRSGDLSVYWYQQSLDQGLQFLIQYYNGEERAKGNILERFSAQQFPDLHSELNLSSLELGDSALYFCASSVWGQNTDTQYFGPGTRLTVL.

In its sample, this clonotype was seen a few times. CDR3 sequence reads: CASSLPRENEQYF. The CDR3 region has the DNA TGTGCCAGCAGCTTACCCCGGGAGAACGAGCAGTACTTC. This chain connects TRBV7-9 to TRBJ2-7; tentatively, D is TRBD2 (6 bases). Germline values: CDR1 SEHNR, CDR2 FQNEAQ (reference sequence). The CDR3 runs to 13 residues. Trimming left V 2 bases short and J 5 bases short, with 10 bases between.

This clonotype was seen ten or more times. The chain employs TRBV6-8 and TRBJ2-1, with D unclear. The V end was cut by 5 bases, the J end by 2 bases, with 13 bases between. There are 15 residues in the CDR3. CDR1 and CDR2 from the germline V gene are MNHGY and SAAAGT. The CDR3 nucleotides read TGTGCCAGCAGTCCTACAGCCGGAGCCTACAATGAGCAGTTCTTC. Encoded protein: CASSPTAGAYNEQFF.

The chain employs TRBV3-1 and TRBJ2-5; 8 nucleotides agree with TRBD1. The germline V gene encodes CDR1 LGHDT and CDR2 YNNKEL (reference sequence). The CDR3 runs 15 residues. V lost 6 bases and J lost 5; bases outside the gene matches: 11. The CDR3 DNA sequence: TGTGCCAGCAGTAGACGGGACAGGACAGGGGAGACCCAGTACTTC. This translates into CASSRRDRTGETQYF.

The rearrangement links TRBV6-5 to TRBJ1-2; perhaps TRBD1 as D (5 bases). The CDR3 sequence is 14 residues long. Germline CDR1 reads MNHEY; CDR2 reads SVGAGI. Between the trimmed V and J ends, which lost 6 bases and 6 bases, there was a span of 17 bases. The CDR3 DNA reads as TGTGCCAGCAGGCCGGGGGTCCTAAAAGATGGCTACACCTTC. This encodes CASRPGVLKDGYTF.

The CDR3, as DNA: TGCAGTGCTAGAGCGGGACAGGGTGGAAACACCATATATTTT. The encoded protein is CSARAGQGGNTIYF. This chain connects TRBV20-1 to TRBJ1-3; 9 bases fit TRBD1. With 1 base clipped from V and 3 bases from J, the junction kept 1 base outside the gene matches. The CDR3 consists of 14 residues. The germline gives CDR1 DFQATT, CDR2 SNEGSKA (reference sequence).

This chain joins TRBV6-1 and TRBJ1-2; D is perhaps TRBD1 (5 bases). This CDR3 contains 16 residues. Per the germline V gene, CDR1 is MNHNS and CDR2 is SASEGT. V gave up 5 bases and J gave up 6 bases, with 22 bases separating them. The CDR3 loop is CASSIHGVPGTDGYTF. DNA of the CDR3: TGTGCCAGCAGTATCCACGGGGTCCCCGGGACGGATGGCTACACCTTC.

This clonotype has at least ten counts. The CDR3 DNA reads TGTGCCAGCAGAACCGGACAGAGCTCCTATAATTCACCCCTCCACTTT. It encodes CASRTGQSSYNSPLHF. J is TRBJ1-6 and V is TRBV28; a weak D match, TRBD1 (6 bases). Trimming took off 6 bases at V and 0 bases at J, with 12 bases between the two ends. The germline V gene has CDR1 MDHEN and CDR2 SYDVKM. This CDR3 is 16 amino acids long.

The sample holds many counts of this clonotype. This chain uses TRBV7-3 with TRBJ2-3; no definite D call. The germline gives CDR1 SGHTA, CDR2 FQGTGA. The CDR3 covers 15 residues. V lost 1 base, J lost 2 bases, and 10 bases lay in between. The CDR3 reads CASSLIMGPTDTQYF. CDR3 bases: TGTGCCAGCAGCTTAATCATGGGCCCCACAGATACGCAGTATTTT.

This clonotype was picked up many times. The chain carries TRBV7-9 and TRBJ2-3, with D perhaps assigned TRBD1 or TRBD2 (5 bases each). The CDR3 loop spans 17 amino acids. V lost 0 bases to trimming and J lost 5 bases, with 18 bases between them. The germline CDR1 and CDR2 sequences are SEHNR and FQNEAQ (reference sequence). The CDR3 loop reads CASSLAPGRSREDTQYF. CDR3 DNA sequence: TGTGCCAGCAGCTTAGCTCCGGGACGGAGTAGGGAAGATACGCAGTATTTT.

This clonotype was recorded at least ten times. The V call is TRBV7-3, the J call TRBJ2-5; 12 bases align to TRBD1. The V gene end was trimmed by 5 bases and the J gene end by 5 bases; junction bases not matched to a gene: 6. The germline V gene has CDR1 SGHTA and CDR2 FQGTGA. CDR3 length equals 15 residues. DNA of the CDR3: TGTGCCAGCAGCACCGGGACAGGGGGCCCCGAGACCCAGTACTTC. Its translation: CASSTGTGGPETQYF.

The gene calls are TRBV6-1 and TRBJ1-1; TRBD1 agrees at 8 bases. In germline, CDR1 is MNHNS, CDR2 SASEGT. The trim removed 11 bases at V and 1 base at J, leaving 3 bases unmatched. This CDR3 is built from 12 residues. In nucleotides, the CDR3 is TGTGCCTGCGGACAGGGGAACACTGAAGCTTTCTTT. It specifies CACGQGNTEAFF.